A selection of T cell receptor beta chains follows, all from one sample in a study of T cells in Graves' hyperthyroidism and ophthalmopathy. MiXCR was run by TCRdb on the multiplex PCR reads, yielding one entry per CDR3 protein. The sample includes 600,000 to 900,000 distinct CDR3 sequences, about 17% of them seen just once. Sample: blood. The receptor source for this set is a man younger than 35 with Graves' hyperthyroidism. Each CDR3 is given with its conserved first and last residue. The D gene is left open where the match is weak. The size of a clone is reported for some rows only, either as once, few or many, or as a class for expanded clones.

D gene	clone size	V gene	J gene	CDR3 protein	CDR3 DNA
NA	NA	TRBV19	TRBJ2-7	CASSTSAGYEQYF	TGTGCCAGTAGTACATCGGCGGGCTACGAGCAGTACTTC
TRBD1	many	TRBV28	TRBJ1-5	CASSHPPRTGTSNQPQHF	TGTGCCAGCAGCCACCCCCCACGGACAGGGACCTCTAATCAGCCCCAGCATTTT
TRBD1	many	TRBV12-3/TRBV12-4	TRBJ2-7	CASSLLGQGSSYEQYF	TGTGCCAGCAGTTTATTGGGACAGGGGAGTTCCTACGAGCAGTACTTC
NA	few	TRBV20-1	TRBJ2-5	CSAPTVFETQYF	TGCAGTGCTCCGACAGTATTTGAGACCCAGTACTTC
NA	many	TRBV29-1	TRBJ1-1	CSALQGGREAFF	TGCAGCGCCTTACAGGGAGGCAGGGAAGCTTTCTTT
TRBD2	NA	TRBV30	TRBJ2-1	CAWNGGAGYNEQFF	TGTGCCTGGAACGGGGGGGCGGGCTACAATGAGCAGTTCTTC
NA	NA	TRBV27	TRBJ1-1	CASSLSPGTAEAFF	TGTGCCAGCAGTTTAAGCCCGGGGACGGCTGAAGCTTTCTTT
TRBD2	many	TRBV18	TRBJ2-3	CASSLQILLAAASDTQYF	TGTGCCAGCTCACTACAAATCCTCCTAGCGGCCGCCTCAGATACGCAGTATTTT
TRBD2	NA	TRBV19	TRBJ2-1	CATATSGRAWEQFF	TGTGCCACCGCGACTAGCGGGAGGGCTTGGGAGCAGTTCTTC
NA	few	TRBV5-4	TRBJ2-7	CASSRRGRGVTYEQYF	TGTGCCAGCAGCCGGAGGGGCAGGGGAGTTACGTACGAGCAGTACTTC
NA	NA	TRBV20-1	TRBJ2-7	CSARVPGSSYEQYF	TGCAGTGCTAGAGTCCCAGGGAGCTCCTACGAGCAGTACTTC
TRBD1	many	TRBV20-1	TRBJ1-6	CSARPGQPNSPLHF	TGCAGTGCTAGACCGGGACAGCCGAATTCACCCCTCCACTTT
NA	once	TRBV30	TRBJ2-5	CAAEAGGLAQTQYF	TGTGCCGCAGAAGCAGGGGGGCTGGCCCAGACCCAGTACTTC
TRBD1	NA	TRBV15	TRBJ2-4	CATSGLTGGTDIQYF	TGTGCCACCAGCGGATTAACAGGGGGCACGGACATTCAGTACTTC
NA	many	TRBV28	TRBJ2-3	CASMGAAHGTDTQYF	TGTGCCAGCATGGGGGCAGCCCACGGCACAGATACGCAGTATTTT
NA	many	TRBV6-5	TRBJ2-5	CASSYSIGETQYF	TGTGCCAGCAGTTACTCGATAGGGGAGACCCAGTACTTC
NA	NA	TRBV24-1	TRBJ1-1	CATTTEAYRSGSEAFF	TGTGCCACCACCACTGAGGCTTACAGGTCCGGATCTGAAGCTTTCTTT
NA	many	TRBV27	TRBJ2-7	CASSLTERVLAYEQYF	TGTGCCAGCAGTTTAACTGAACGCGTACTGGCCTACGAGCAGTACTTC
NA	once	TRBV7-9	TRBJ2-2	CASSLPNGELFF	TGTGCCAGCAGCTTACCGAACGGGGAGCTGTTTTTT
NA	many	TRBV30	TRBJ2-7	CAWTIQGPNEQYF	TGTGCCTGGACGATACAGGGTCCCAACGAGCAGTACTTC
NA	many	TRBV28	TRBJ2-7	CASGSGFVYEQYF	TGTGCCAGCGGTTCAGGGTTTGTGTACGAGCAGTACTTC
TRBD2	NA	TRBV5-6	TRBJ2-1	CASSLWAGGIYEQFF	TGTGCCAGCAGCTTGTGGGCGGGAGGAATATATGAGCAGTTCTTC
NA	few	TRBV20-1	TRBJ2-7	CSARDWGSGTPSYEQYF	TGCAGTGCTAGAGATTGGGGTTCCGGGACACCATCCTACGAGCAGTACTTC
NA	many	TRBV28	TRBJ2-7	CASSFRVLGYEQYF	TGTGCCAGCAGTTTTCGGGTATTAGGGTACGAGCAGTACTTC
NA	NA	TRBV4-3	TRBJ1-4	CASSHRGTAEKLFF	TGCGCCAGCAGCCACCGGGGAACGGCTGAAAAACTGTTTTTT
TRBD2	NA	TRBV20-1	TRBJ2-1	CSARGRASGKHEQFF	TGCAGTGCTAGAGGGCGGGCTAGCGGGAAACATGAGCAGTTCTTC